The 17 T cell receptor beta chains below come from one sample, sequenced in a study of T cell repertoires in cytomegalovirus infection. These receptors have no identified antigens. Using its own MiXCR run on the reads, TCRdb lists one record per CDR3 protein. Counted here are fewer than 900,000 distinct CDR3 sequences, roughly 28% occurring once; the ten biggest clones make up around 13%. Sequencing used cultured CD8+ T cells from PBMCs, obtained from culture after CMV antigen stimulation. Receptors were obtained from a human donor in good health (CMV status not recorded). Some clones in this sample may be carry-over from other donors' samples.

This clonotype turned up a few times. The gene calls are TRBV10-3 and TRBJ2-3, with no clear D. This CDR3 is 12 amino acids long. Trimming took 3 bases from V and 3 from J, leaving 4 bases between them. Germline V gives CDR1 ENHRY, CDR2 SYGVKD. This chain's CDR3 is CAISDLTDTQYF. CDR3 bases: TGTGCCATCAGTGACCTTACAGATACGCAGTATTTT.

This clonotype was counted at least ten times. The rearrangement links TRBV7-6 to TRBJ2-7, with a possible D match to TRBD1 (6 bases). The germline CDR1 and CDR2 sequences are SGHVS and FNYEAQ. CDR3 size: 16 residues. Trimming pared 5 bases from V and 0 bases from J, leaving 17 bases between. The chain's CDR3 is CASSPGRTVSSYEQYF. The DNA for the CDR3 is TGTGCCAGCAGCCCCGGAAGGACAGTGAGCTCCTACGAGCAGTACTTC. The variable domain in full, completed from reference TRBV7-6 and TRBJ2-7, reads GAGVSQSPRYKVTKRGQDVALRCDPISGHVSLYWYRQALGQGPEFLTYFNYEAQQDKSGLPNDRFSAERPEGSISTLTIQRTEQRDSAMYRCASSPGRTVSSYEQYFGPGTRLTVT.

This clonotype was counted at least ten times. The V gene is TRBV7-2, the J gene TRBJ2-7, with D perhaps assigned TRBD1 or TRBD2 (6 bases each). V lost 4 bases and J 4 bases, leaving 17 bases between the germline ends. Germline-derived CDR1 and CDR2 are SGHTA and FQGNSA. The CDR3 extends over 15 amino acids. The CDR3 reads CASSSSVGGPYEQYV. The CDR3 DNA reads as TGTGCCAGCAGCTCCAGCGTGGGGGGCCCTTACGAGCAGTACGTC.

The gene calls are TRBV11-3 and TRBJ2-6; D is tentatively TRBD1 or TRBD2 (5 bases each). The CDR3 spans 20 residues. CDR1 is SGHNT, CDR2 YENEEA, per germline. The ends were cut back, 5 bases at V and 0 bases at J, with 23 bases in the middle. DNA for the CDR3: TGTGCCAGCAGCCCAGACGGCCCCGGGACGGTAGGCTCTGGGGCCAACGTCCTGACTTTC. Amino acids: CASSPDGPGTVGSGANVLTF.

This clonotype was detected a few times. This chain joins TRBV7-9 and TRBJ1-6, with D hard to call. V lost 2 bases and J lost 9, with 5 bases in between. CDR1 and CDR2 from the germline V gene are SEHNR and FQNEAQ (reference sequence). This CDR3 is 12 amino acids long. In DNA, the CDR3 is TGTGCCAGCAGCTTATTTGGTTCACCCCTCCACTTT. This sequence encodes CASSLFGSPLHF.

This clonotype has just a few counts. The rearrangement joins TRBV6-5 to TRBJ2-1; 7 nucleotides agree with TRBD2. From germline, CDR1 is MNHEY and CDR2 SVGAGI. With 2 bases clipped from V and 2 bases from J, the junction kept 6 bases outside the gene matches. The CDR3 contains 16 residues. The CDR3 protein is CASSYGRVRPYNEQFF. Written as DNA, the CDR3 is TGTGCCAGCAGTTACGGGAGGGTTCGGCCCTACAATGAGCAGTTCTTC.

The chain is built from TRBV7-9 and TRBJ2-1; D call uncertain. This CDR3 is 13 amino acids long. Germline CDR1 is SEHNR and CDR2 is FQNEAQ (reference sequence). The V and J ends lost 4 bases and 6 bases respectively, with 10 bases between them. CDR3 region: CASSSHSLNEQFF. Here the CDR3 DNA reads TGTGCCAGCAGCTCCCACTCCCTCAATGAGCAGTTCTTC.

The V call is TRBV9, the J call TRBJ1-6; D is ambiguous. The CDR3 has 15 amino acids. Trimming removed 4 bases from V and 5 bases from J, with 13 bases in between. Looked up from germline, CDR1 is SGDLS and CDR2 is YYNGEE. The CDR3 bases are TGTGCCAGCAGCTTAGGGTCCGGAAATAATTCACCCCTCCACTTT. It yields the protein CASSLGSGNNSPLHF.

This clonotype occurred a few times. The gene calls are TRBV10-3 and TRBJ2-1; 8 bases match TRBD2. V was clipped by 2 bases and J by 4 bases; unmatched bases: 13. Germline lookup yields CDR1 ENHRY and CDR2 SYGVKD. The CDR3 spans 18 residues. The CDR3 loop is CAISEGLFRGGRYNEQFF. CDR3 in DNA: TGTGCCATCAGTGAGGGCTTGTTTCGGGGGGGAAGATACAATGAGCAGTTCTTC.

For this clonotype: Since a much larger clone is just one base distant, this may be a read error. This chain joins TRBV6-6 and TRBJ2-1; D may correspond to TRBD1 or TRBD2 (6 bases each). The germline CDR1 and CDR2 sequences are MNHNY and SVGAGI (reference sequence). This CDR3 contains 14 residues. V was clipped by 11 bases and J by 6 bases, with 20 bases between them. CDR3 amino acids: CAVQGGSFFNEQFF. DNA of the CDR3: TGTGCCGTCCAAGGGGGGTCCTTCTTCAATGAGCAGTTCTTC.

Ten or more counts support this clonotype. The genes are TRBV7-9 and TRBJ2-3, with TRBD2 matching over 7 bases. Trimming at V came to 3 bases and at J to 2 bases, leaving 8 bases not matched to a gene. Looked up from germline, CDR1 is SEHNR and CDR2 is FQNEAQ (reference sequence). The CDR3 has 16 amino acids. CDR3 nucleotide sequence: TGTGCCAGCAGCTTCCGCGCCGGGGGGTACACAGATACGCAGTATTTT. Amino acid sequence: CASSFRAGGYTDTQYF.

This clonotype was observed at least ten times. V and J are TRBV5-4 and TRBJ1-4, with TRBD1 matching over 11 bases. This CDR3 spans 15 amino acids. In germline, CDR1 is SGHNT, CDR2 YYREEE (reference sequence). The trim removed 4 bases at V and 7 bases at J, leaving 6 bases unmatched. CDR3 in DNA: TGTGCCAGCAGCCGAGGACAGGGGGCGCGTGAAAAACTGTTTTTT. This encodes CASSRGQGAREKLFF.

The rearrangement joins TRBV15 to TRBJ2-4; D possibly corresponds to TRBD1 (5 bases). Trimming took 6 bases from V and 0 from J, leaving 9 bases between them. Germline CDR1 reads LNHNV; CDR2 reads YYDKDF (reference sequence). The CDR3 totals 14 residues. CDR3 bases: TGTGCCACCAGAGACAGTTTAGCCAAAAACATTCAGTACTTC. Protein product: CATRDSLAKNIQYF.

This clonotype was seen repeatedly, ten times or more. The J gene is TRBJ1-2, the V gene TRBV7-2; D call uncertain. The CDR3 is made up of 14 amino acids. Germline V gene data show CDR1 as SGHTA and CDR2 as FQGNSA. Trimming took off 4 bases at V and 3 bases at J, with 12 bases between the two ends. The CDR3 DNA reads as TGTGCCAGCAGCTACTTCGGGGAGGACTATGGCTACACCTTC. This sequence encodes CASSYFGEDYGYTF.

The chain is built from TRBV27 and TRBJ2-5; 12 positions match TRBD2. The germline gives CDR1 MNHEY, CDR2 SMNVEV (reference sequence). The CDR3 loop spans 19 amino acids. The junction had 16 bases not matched to a gene; V was cut back by 3 bases and J by 5 bases. The CDR3 here is CASSFGLGLAGQLRETQYF. As DNA, the CDR3 is TGTGCCAGCAGTTTTGGGCTCGGACTAGCGGGGCAATTGCGGGAGACCCAGTACTTC.

The V gene is TRBV4-1, the J gene TRBJ1-5, with a tentative D call TRBD1 (6 bases). Per germline, CDR1 MGHRA and CDR2 YSYEKL. Trimming stripped 0 bases from V and 3 bases from J, with 9 bases between. CDR3 length equals 15 residues. CDR3 loop: CASSQEAGDNQPQHF. CDR3 nucleotides: TGCGCCAGCAGCCAAGAAGCAGGGGACAATCAGCCCCAGCATTTT.

The rearrangement links TRBV4-2 to TRBJ1-1; tentative D call: TRBD1 (5 bases). This CDR3 has 13 amino acids. V lost 4 bases and J lost 13, with 19 bases in between. Germline CDR1 is LGHNA and CDR2 is YNFKEQ. The CDR3 coding sequence is TGTGCCAGCAGCCCGGGGGGTACCCAGGGAGGTTTCTTT. Its translation: CASSPGGTQGGFF.